The entry that follows covers one T cell receptor (beta chain) sequence. Its matching antigen is unknown. This record belongs to a study of identical twins. Whole-study results and caveats: A partial confounding effect on zero-insertion analyses could come from invariant MAIT and iNKT cells. Models underpredicted monozygotic twin sharing of out-of-frame TCR alpha.

TCRdb re-derived calls from the 5' RACE reads in MiXCR, one entry per CDR3 protein. The repertoire has under 350,000 distinct CDR3 sequences, less than 9.5% of them found once; the top ten carry 5.5% to 9%. From germline, CDR1 is MNHNS and CDR2 SASEGT. CDR3 length: 15 amino acids. Trimming at V came to 5 bases and at J to 1 base, leaving 6 bases not matched to a gene. No donor was unhealthy or non-Caucasian. These records were also assigned to another study, of yellow fever vaccine responses in identical twins. That study adds: Reported findings indicate that twins' vaccine T cell responses seemed partially convergent, partially personalized.

V and J are TRBV6-1 and TRBJ2-7; 9 positions agree with TRBD2. The sequence derives from a woman aged 18-30 years in good health. Sequenced input: CD8+ T cells sorted from blood. CDR3 in DNA: TGTGCCAGCAGTCCAGCGGGGGGCCCTTCCTACGAGCAGTACTTC. This encodes CASSPAGGPSYEQYF.